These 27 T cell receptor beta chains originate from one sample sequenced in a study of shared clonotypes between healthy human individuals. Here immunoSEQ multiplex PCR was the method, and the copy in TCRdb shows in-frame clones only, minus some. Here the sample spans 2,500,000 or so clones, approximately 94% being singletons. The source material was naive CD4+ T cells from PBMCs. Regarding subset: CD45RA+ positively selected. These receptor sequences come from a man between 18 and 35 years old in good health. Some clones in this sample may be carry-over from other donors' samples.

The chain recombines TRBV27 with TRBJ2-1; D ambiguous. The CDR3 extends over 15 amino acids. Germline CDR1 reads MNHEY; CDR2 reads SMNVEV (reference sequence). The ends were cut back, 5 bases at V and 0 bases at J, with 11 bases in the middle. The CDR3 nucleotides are TGTGCCAGCAGTCCTCGAGCGCCCTCCTACAATGAGCAGTTCTTC. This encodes CASSPRAPSYNEQFF.

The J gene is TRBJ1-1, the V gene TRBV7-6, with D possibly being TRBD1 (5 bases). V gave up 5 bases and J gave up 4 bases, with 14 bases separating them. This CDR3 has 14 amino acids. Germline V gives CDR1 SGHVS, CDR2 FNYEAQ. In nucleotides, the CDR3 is TGTGCCAGCAGCCCCACCCCCCAGGGCACTGAAGCTTTCTTT. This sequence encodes CASSPTPQGTEAFF.

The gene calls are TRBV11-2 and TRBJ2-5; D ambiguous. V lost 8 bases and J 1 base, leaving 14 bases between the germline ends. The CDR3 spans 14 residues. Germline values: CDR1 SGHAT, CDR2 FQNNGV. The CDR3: CASSIYSSQETQYF. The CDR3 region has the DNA TGTGCCAGCTCCATCTATTCGAGCCAAGAGACCCAGTACTTC.

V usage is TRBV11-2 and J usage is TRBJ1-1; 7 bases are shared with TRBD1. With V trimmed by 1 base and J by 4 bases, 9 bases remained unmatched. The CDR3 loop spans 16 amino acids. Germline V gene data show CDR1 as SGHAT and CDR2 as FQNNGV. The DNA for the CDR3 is TGTGCCAGCAGCTTAGGTCTGGCAGGGGGTGGCACTGAAGCTTTCTTT. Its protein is CASSLGLAGGGTEAFF.

CDR3 sequence: CASSEATGNSYEQYF. The CDR3 DNA reads as TGTGCCAGCAGTGAAGCGACCGGGAACTCCTACGAGCAGTACTTC. The chain links TRBV6-1 to TRBJ2-7, with TRBD2 as a possible D gene (5 bases). Looked up from germline, CDR1 is MNHNS and CDR2 is SASEGT. V lost 0 bases to trimming and J lost 0 bases, with 9 bases between them. The CDR3 is 15 residues long.

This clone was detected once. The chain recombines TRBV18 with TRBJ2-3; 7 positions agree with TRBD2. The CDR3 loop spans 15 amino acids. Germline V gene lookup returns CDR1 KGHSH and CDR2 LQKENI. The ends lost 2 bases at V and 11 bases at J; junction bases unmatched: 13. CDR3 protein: CASSPTREGPREQYF. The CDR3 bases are TGTGCCAGCTCACCAACGAGGGAGGGCCCCCGAGAGCAGTATTTT.

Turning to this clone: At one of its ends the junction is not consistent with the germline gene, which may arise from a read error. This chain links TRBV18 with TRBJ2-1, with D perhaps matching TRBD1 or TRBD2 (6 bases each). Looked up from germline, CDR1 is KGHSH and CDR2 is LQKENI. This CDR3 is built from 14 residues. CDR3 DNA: TGTGCCAGCTCATCAGGGGACTGGGTAAATGAGCAATTCTTC. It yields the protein CASSSGDWVNEQFF.

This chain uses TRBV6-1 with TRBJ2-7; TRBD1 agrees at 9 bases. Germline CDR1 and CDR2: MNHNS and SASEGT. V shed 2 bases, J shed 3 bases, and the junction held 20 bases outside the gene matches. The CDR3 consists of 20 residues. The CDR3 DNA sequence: TGTGCCAGCAGTGAATATTGGTATGGGGACAGGGAATTTCCCTTCTACGAGCAGTACTTC. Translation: CASSEYWYGDREFPFYEQYF.

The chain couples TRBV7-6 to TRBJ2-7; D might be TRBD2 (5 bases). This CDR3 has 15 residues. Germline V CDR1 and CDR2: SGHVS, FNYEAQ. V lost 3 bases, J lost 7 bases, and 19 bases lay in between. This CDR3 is CASSFREGRGWEQYF. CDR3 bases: TGTGCCAGCAGCTTCAGAGAGGGTCGGGGATGGGAGCAGTACTTC.

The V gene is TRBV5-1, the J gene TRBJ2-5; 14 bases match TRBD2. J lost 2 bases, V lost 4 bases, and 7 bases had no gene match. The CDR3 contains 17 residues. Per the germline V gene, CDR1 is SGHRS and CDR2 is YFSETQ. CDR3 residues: CASSPRTSGRLQETQYF. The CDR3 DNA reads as TGCGCCAGCAGCCCAAGGACTAGCGGGAGGTTGCAAGAGACCCAGTACTTC.

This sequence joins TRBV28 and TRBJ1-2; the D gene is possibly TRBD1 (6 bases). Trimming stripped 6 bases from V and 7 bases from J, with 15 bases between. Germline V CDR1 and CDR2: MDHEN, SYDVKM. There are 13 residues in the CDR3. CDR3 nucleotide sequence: TGTGCCAGCAGCCTAAGGGCCAGGGGTGGCTACACCTTC. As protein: CASSLRARGGYTF.

CDR3 residues: CASSFGWGSEKLFF. In DNA form, the CDR3 reads TGTGCCAGCAGCTTTGGGTGGGGAAGTGAAAAACTGTTTTTT. The chain combines TRBV5-6 with TRBJ1-4; D is ambiguous. This CDR3 is built from 14 residues. Trimming left V 2 bases short and J 7 bases short, with 12 bases between. Germline V CDR1 and CDR2: SGHDT, YYEEEE.

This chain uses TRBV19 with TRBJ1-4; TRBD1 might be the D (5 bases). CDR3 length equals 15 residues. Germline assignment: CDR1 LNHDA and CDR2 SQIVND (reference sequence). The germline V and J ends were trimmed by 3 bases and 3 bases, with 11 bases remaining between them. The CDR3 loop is CASSIRQGANEKLFF. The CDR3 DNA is TGTGCCAGTAGTATCCGCCAAGGGGCTAATGAAAAACTGTTTTTT.

This chain's CDR3 is CASSLSSGTPYEQYF. The CDR3 coding sequence is TGCGCCAGCAGCTTGTCCTCCGGGACCCCCTACGAGCAGTACTTC. The chain employs TRBV5-1 and TRBJ2-7; either TRBD1 or TRBD2 may fit D (5 bases each). CDR3 length equals 15 residues. In germline, CDR1 is SGHRS, CDR2 YFSETQ. V lost 1 base and J lost 2, with 13 bases in between.

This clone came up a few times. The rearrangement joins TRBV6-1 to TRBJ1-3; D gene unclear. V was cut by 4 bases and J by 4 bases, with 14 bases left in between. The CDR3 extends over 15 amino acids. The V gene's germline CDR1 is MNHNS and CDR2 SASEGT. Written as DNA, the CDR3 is TGTGCCAGCAGTGCCGGACCGTACGGGGGAAACACCATATATTTT. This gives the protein CASSAGPYGGNTIYF.

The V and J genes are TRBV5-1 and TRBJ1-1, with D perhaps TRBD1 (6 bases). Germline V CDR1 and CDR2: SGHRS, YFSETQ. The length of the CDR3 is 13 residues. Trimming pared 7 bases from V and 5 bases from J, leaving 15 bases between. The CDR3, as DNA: TGCGCCAGCGGACAGAGCGGGGGGACTGAAGCTTTCTTT. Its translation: CASGQSGGTEAFF. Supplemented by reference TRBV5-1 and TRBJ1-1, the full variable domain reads KAGVTQTPRYLIKTRGQQVTLSCSPISGHRSVSWYQQTPGQGLQFLFEYFSETQRNKGNFPGRFSGRQFSNSRSEMNVSTLELGDSALYLCASGQSGGTEAFFGQGTRLTVV.

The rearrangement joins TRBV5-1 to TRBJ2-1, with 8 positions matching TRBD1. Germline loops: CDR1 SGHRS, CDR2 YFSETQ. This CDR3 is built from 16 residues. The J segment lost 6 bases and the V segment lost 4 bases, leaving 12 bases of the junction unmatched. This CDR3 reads CASSRPDRVSGNEQFF. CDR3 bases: TGCGCCAGCAGCCGTCCGGACAGGGTGTCGGGCAATGAGCAGTTCTTC.

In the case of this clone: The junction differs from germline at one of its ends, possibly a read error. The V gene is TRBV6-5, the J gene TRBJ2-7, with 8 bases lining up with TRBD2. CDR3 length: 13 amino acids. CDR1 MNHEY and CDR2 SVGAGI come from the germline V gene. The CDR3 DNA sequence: TGTGCCAGCAGTAAGGACGGGGGGGGGAGGTCAACCTTC. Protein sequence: CASSKDGGGRSTF.

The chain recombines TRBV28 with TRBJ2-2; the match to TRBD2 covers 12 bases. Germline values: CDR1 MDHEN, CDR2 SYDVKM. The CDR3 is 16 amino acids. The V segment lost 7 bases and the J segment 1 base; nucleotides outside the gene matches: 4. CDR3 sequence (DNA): TGTGCCAGCACCCGGACTAGCGGGAAGAACACCGGGGAGCTGTTTTTT. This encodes CASTRTSGKNTGELFF.

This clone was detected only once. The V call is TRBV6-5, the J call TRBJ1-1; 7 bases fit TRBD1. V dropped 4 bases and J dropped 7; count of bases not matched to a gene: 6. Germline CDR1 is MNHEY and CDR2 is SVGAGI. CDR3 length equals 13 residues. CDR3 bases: TGTGCCAGCAGTTCGACAGGGACCGATGAAGCTTTCTTT. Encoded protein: CASSSTGTDEAFF.

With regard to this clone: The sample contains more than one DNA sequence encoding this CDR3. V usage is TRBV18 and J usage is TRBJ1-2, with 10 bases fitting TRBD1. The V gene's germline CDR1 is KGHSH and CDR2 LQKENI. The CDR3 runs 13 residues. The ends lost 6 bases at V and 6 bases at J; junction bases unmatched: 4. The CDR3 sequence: CASSQGTGDGYTF. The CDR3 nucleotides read TGTGCCAGCTCTCAAGGGACAGGGGATGGCTACACCTTC.

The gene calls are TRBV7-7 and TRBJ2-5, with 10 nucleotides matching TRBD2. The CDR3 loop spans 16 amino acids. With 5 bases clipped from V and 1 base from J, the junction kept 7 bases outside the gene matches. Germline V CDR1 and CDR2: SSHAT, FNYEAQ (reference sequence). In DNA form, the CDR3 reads TGTGCCAGCAGCCCCCTAGCGGGAGCTCGCCAAGAGACCCAGTACTTC. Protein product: CASSPLAGARQETQYF.

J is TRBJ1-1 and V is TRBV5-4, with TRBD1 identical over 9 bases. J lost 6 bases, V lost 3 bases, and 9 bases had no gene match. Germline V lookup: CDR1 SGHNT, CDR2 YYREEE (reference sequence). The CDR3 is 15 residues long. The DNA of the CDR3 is TGTGCCAGCAGCTCACCTACCGGGACAGGGTCTGAAGCTTTCTTT. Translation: CASSSPTGTGSEAFF.

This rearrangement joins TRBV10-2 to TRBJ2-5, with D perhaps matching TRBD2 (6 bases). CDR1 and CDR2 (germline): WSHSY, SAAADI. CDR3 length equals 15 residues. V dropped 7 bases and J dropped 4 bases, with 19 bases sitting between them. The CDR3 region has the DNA TGCGCCAGCATTGGACCTAATGTCGGGGGAGAGACCCAGTACTTC. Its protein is CASIGPNVGGETQYF.

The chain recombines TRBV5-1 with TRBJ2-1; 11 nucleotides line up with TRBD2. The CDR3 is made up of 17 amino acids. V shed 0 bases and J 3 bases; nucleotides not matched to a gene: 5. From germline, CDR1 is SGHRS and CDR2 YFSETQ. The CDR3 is CASSLGLAGSYYNEQFF. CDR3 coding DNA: TGCGCCAGCAGCTTGGGACTAGCGGGAAGTTACTACAATGAGCAGTTCTTC.

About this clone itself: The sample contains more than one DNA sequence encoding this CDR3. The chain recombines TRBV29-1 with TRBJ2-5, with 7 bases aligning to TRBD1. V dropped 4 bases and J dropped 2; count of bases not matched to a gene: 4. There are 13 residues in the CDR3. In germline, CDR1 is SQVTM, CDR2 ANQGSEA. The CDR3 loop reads CSVGGQLQETQYF. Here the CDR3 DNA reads TGCAGCGTTGGGGGACAGCTACAAGAGACCCAGTACTTC.

This chain's CDR3 is CASSPLGTITYEQYF. CDR3 nucleotide sequence: TGTGCCAGCAGCCCCCTCGGGACTATAACCTACGAGCAGTACTTC. This chain joins TRBV5-4 and TRBJ2-7, with TRBD2 matching 7 bases. The V and J ends lost 4 bases and 2 bases, in that order; junction bases with no gene match: 9. The germline V gene has CDR1 SGHNT and CDR2 YYREEE (reference sequence). This CDR3 has 15 residues.